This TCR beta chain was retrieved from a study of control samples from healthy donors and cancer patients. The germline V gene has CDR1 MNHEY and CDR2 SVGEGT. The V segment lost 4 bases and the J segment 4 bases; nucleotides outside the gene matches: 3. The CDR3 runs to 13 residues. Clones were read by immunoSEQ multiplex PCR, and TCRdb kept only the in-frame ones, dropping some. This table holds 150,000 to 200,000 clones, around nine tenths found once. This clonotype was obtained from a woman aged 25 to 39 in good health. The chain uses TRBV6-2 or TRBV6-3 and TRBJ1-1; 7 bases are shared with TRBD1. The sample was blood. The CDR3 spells CASSFAGGTEAFF. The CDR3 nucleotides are TGTGCCAGCAGTTTCGCAGGGGGCACTGAAGCTTTCTTT.